Presented here are 27 T cell receptor beta chains from one specimen sequenced in a study of blood T cell repertoires in COVID-19. Sequenced by immunoSEQ multiplex PCR; TCRdb stores in-frame clones only, minus some. The data show some 140,000 clones, about 79% seen once. Sequenced: peripheral blood. The receptors stem from a woman aged 55-70 years with acute or convalescent COVID-19.

Worth noting for this clone: At the DNA level, this CDR3 is encoded by other sequences in the same sample as well. The chain carries TRBV5-6 and TRBJ1-5; D perhaps matches TRBD1 (5 bases). Trimming cost V 4 bases and J 3 bases, with 11 bases left between them. CDR3 length: 14 amino acids. Germline V lookup: CDR1 SGHDT, CDR2 YYEEEE. In nucleotides, the CDR3 is TGTGCCAGCAGCCTTACAGGATACAATCAGCCCCAGCATTTT. Its translation: CASSLTGYNQPQHF.

The chain couples TRBV5-1 to TRBJ2-7; 13 bases match TRBD2. CDR1 and CDR2 from the germline V gene are SGHRS and YFSETQ. The CDR3 is 16 amino acids. V lost 4 bases, J lost 2 bases, and 6 bases stayed unmatched. The CDR3 region is CASSVLTSGGAYEQYF. CDR3 in DNA: TGCGCCAGCAGCGTCCTAACTAGCGGGGGGGCCTACGAGCAGTACTTC.

This clone was detected a few times. The V gene is TRBV7-9, the J gene TRBJ1-4; 7 bases are a match to TRBD1. CDR3 length: 14 amino acids. The germline CDR1 and CDR2 sequences are SEHNR and FQNEAQ (reference sequence). V shed 4 bases, J shed 3 bases, and the junction held 2 bases outside the gene matches. DNA of the CDR3: TGTGCCAGCAGCTCGGGACAGCCTAATGAAAAACTGTTTTTT. This sequence encodes CASSSGQPNEKLFF. The whole variable domain, remainder taken from reference TRBV7-9 and TRBJ1-4, is DTGVSQNPRHKITKRGQNVTFRCDPISEHNRLYWYRQTLGQGPEFLTYFQNEAQLEKSRLLSDRFSAERPKGSFSTLEIQRTEQGDSAMYLCASSSGQPNEKLFFGSGTQLSVL.

The rearrangement uses TRBV5-1 and TRBJ1-3; D perhaps matches TRBD1 (6 bases). Germline CDR1 reads SGHRS; CDR2 reads YFSETQ. The V end lost 4 bases, the J end lost 0 bases, and 17 bases lay between the germline ends. The CDR3 spans 17 residues. This CDR3 is CASSHSGTSSSGNTIYF. DNA for the CDR3: TGCGCCAGCAGCCACTCGGGGACAAGCTCCTCTGGAAACACCATATATTTT.

The chain is built from TRBV6-1 and TRBJ1-2; D is undetermined. The V end was cut by 2 bases, the J end by 4 bases, with 14 bases between. The length of the CDR3 is 15 residues. Germline assignment: CDR1 MNHNS and CDR2 SASEGT. The DNA of the CDR3 is TGTGCCAGCAGTGAAACGTTGGGAGGGTTCTATGGCTACACCTTC. This encodes CASSETLGGFYGYTF.

The sample holds one count of this clone. The chain employs TRBV11-2 and TRBJ2-5; D remains ambiguous. V was clipped by 1 base and J by 5 bases, with 11 bases between them. Germline values: CDR1 SGHAT, CDR2 FQNNGV. The CDR3 runs 14 residues. DNA for the CDR3: TGTGCCAGCAGCTTAGTCGATAGCTGGGAGACCCAGTACTTC. It codes for CASSLVDSWETQYF.

This chain joins TRBV23-1 and TRBJ2-4; unclear D gene. TRBV23-1 is treated as an ORF (open reading frame) with a function not yet certain. Trimming removed 10 bases at V and 0 bases at J, with 16 bases between. The CDR3 is 15 amino acids. CDR3: CATLPNSRAKNIQYF. The CDR3 DNA sequence: TGCGCCACCCTCCCGAACTCTCGAGCCAAAAACATTCAGTACTTC.

This clone came up a few times. V gene TRBV14 combines with J gene TRBJ1-5; maybe TRBD1 (5 bases). The CDR3 loop spans 19 amino acids. V shed 0 bases and J shed 2 bases, with 20 bases lying between them. Germline CDR1 and CDR2: SGHDN and FVKESK. DNA of the CDR3: TGTGCCAGCAGCCAAGATATGGGGAAAGGGGTTGAGGGCAATCAGCCCCAGCATTTT. Translation: CASSQDMGKGVEGNQPQHF.

The chain links TRBV7-2 to TRBJ1-5; D gene unclear. With 2 bases removed from V and 3 bases from J, the gap between germline ends came to 14 bases. The CDR3 contains 16 residues. Germline V gene data show CDR1 as SGHTA and CDR2 as FQGNSA. CDR3: CASSLIEHTLNQPQHF. As DNA, the CDR3 is TGTGCCAGCAGCTTAATCGAACACACCCTCAATCAGCCCCAGCATTTT.

The V call is TRBV9, the J call TRBJ1-2, with 8 bases identical to TRBD1. The CDR3 runs to 15 residues. V was pared by 4 bases and J by 2 bases, with 7 bases of the junction left unmatched. Looked up from germline, CDR1 is SGDLS and CDR2 is YYNGEE. The CDR3 is CASSLRDRSNYGYTF. In DNA form, the CDR3 reads TGTGCCAGCAGCCTCCGGGACAGGAGCAACTATGGCTACACCTTC.

The chain uses TRBV27 and TRBJ2-5; 8 positions match TRBD1. CDR3 length: 15 residues. J lost 5 bases, V lost 0 bases, and 5 bases had no gene match. From germline, CDR1 is MNHEY and CDR2 SMNVEV (reference sequence). The CDR3 DNA is TGTGCCAGCAGTTTATCGACAGGGGCCTGGGAGACCCAGTACTTC. Its translation is CASSLSTGAWETQYF.

This CDR3 reads CASSQDGRGGGYTF. CDR3 DNA: TGCGCCAGCAGCCAAGATGGCAGGGGTGGAGGCTACACCTTC. The chain combines TRBV4-1 with TRBJ1-2; tentatively, D is TRBD1 (6 bases). The CDR3 runs to 14 residues. Trimming stripped 0 bases from V and 8 bases from J, with 13 bases between. Germline V gene data show CDR1 as MGHRA and CDR2 as YSYEKL.

CDR3 nucleotide sequence: TGTGCCAGCAGCCCGGGACTAGCGGGGGGGCCGTCAGATACGCAGTATTTT. Translated, it gives CASSPGLAGGPSDTQYF. The chain has TRBV11-3 and TRBJ2-3, with 16 bases fitting TRBD2. The ends lost 5 bases at V and 4 bases at J; junction bases unmatched: 6. The CDR3 has 17 residues. Germline-derived CDR1 and CDR2 are SGHNT and YENEEA.

The table lists this clone with a few counts. The chain uses TRBV20-1 and TRBJ2-3; 7 nucleotides align to TRBD2. The germline gives CDR1 DFQATT, CDR2 SNEGSKA (reference sequence). This CDR3 has 17 amino acids. With V trimmed by 3 bases and J by 4 bases, 16 bases remained unmatched. In DNA form, the CDR3 reads TGCAGTGCTAGTTCTGTGGCCACCGGGGGGATGGCAGATACGCAGTATTTT. Its translation: CSASSVATGGMADTQYF.

This clone was observed once. The chain recombines TRBV27 with TRBJ2-2; 9 bases fit TRBD1. CDR3 length: 16 residues. V trimming: 5 bases; J trimming: 0 bases; junction bases outside the gene matches: 4. In germline, CDR1 is MNHEY, CDR2 SMNVEV (reference sequence). The CDR3 sequence: CASSKGQGTNTGELFF. The CDR3 DNA follows: TGTGCCAGCAGTAAAGGACAGGGGACGAACACCGGGGAGCTGTTTTTT.

V is TRBV2 and J is TRBJ1-4, with D maybe TRBD1 (6 bases). CDR3 length: 13 residues. The germline V gene has CDR1 SNHLY and CDR2 FYNNEI. The V gene lost 1 base and the J gene lost 8 bases, with 8 bases spanning the gap. The CDR3 sequence is CASSEDGGEKLFF. CDR3 DNA: TGTGCCAGCAGTGAAGATGGGGGCGAAAAACTGTTTTTT.

This chain joins TRBV7-2 and TRBJ1-2; 7 bases match TRBD1. V shed 3 bases, J shed 8 bases, and the junction held 12 bases outside the gene matches. Germline CDR1 is SGHTA and CDR2 is FQGNSA. CDR3 length: 15 residues. The DNA of the CDR3 is TGTGCCAGCAGCTTCTATCTCCAGGGGGACGAGGGCTACACCTTC. Amino acid sequence: CASSFYLQGDEGYTF.

This clone was counted a single time. The chain links TRBV7-2 to TRBJ2-1; the match to TRBD2 covers 7 bases. The trim removed 5 bases at V and 0 bases at J, leaving 7 bases unmatched. Germline V gene lookup returns CDR1 SGHTA and CDR2 FQGNSA. This CDR3 has 16 amino acids. This CDR3 reads CASSPSGASSYNEQFF. The CDR3, as DNA: TGTGCCAGCAGCCCAAGCGGGGCGAGCTCCTACAATGAGCAGTTCTTC.

V usage is TRBV6-5 and J usage is TRBJ1-5, with D possibly TRBD1 on 5 matching bases. Germline V CDR1 and CDR2: MNHEY, SVGAGI. The V end lost 6 bases, the J end lost 4 bases, and 10 bases lay between the germline ends. The CDR3 spans 13 residues. CDR3 bases: TGTGCCAGCAGATCAGGGCCGAATCAGCCCCAGCATTTT. This sequence encodes CASRSGPNQPQHF.

This clone occurred once. V usage is TRBV6-5 and J usage is TRBJ1-4; no definite D call. The ends were cut back, 5 bases at V and 7 bases at J, with 17 bases in the middle. The CDR3 length is 15 residues. Germline V gives CDR1 MNHEY, CDR2 SVGAGI. CDR3 sequence (DNA): TGTGCCAGCAGTCCCCGGGCCCCGGCGGGTGAAAAACTGTTTTTT. Its translation: CASSPRAPAGEKLFF.

The chain employs TRBV14 and TRBJ2-5, with D perhaps TRBD2 (5 bases). This CDR3 is built from 14 residues. The V gene lost 2 bases and the J gene lost 1 base, with 8 bases spanning the gap. Germline CDR1 is SGHDN and CDR2 is FVKESK. The CDR3 DNA sequence: TGTGCCAGCAGCCAAAATCGGGGCCAAGAGACCCAGTACTTC. Translation: CASSQNRGQETQYF. Filled out from reference TRBV14 and TRBJ2-5, the complete variable domain reads EAGVTQFPSHSVIEKGQTVTLRCDPISGHDNLYWYRRVMGKEIKFLLHFVKESKQDESGMPNNRFLAERTGGTYSTLKVQPAELEDSGVYFCASSQNRGQETQYFGPGTRLLVL.

The chain recombines TRBV27 with TRBJ2-6, with TRBD1 matching over 9 bases. V shed 6 bases, J shed 5 bases, and the junction held 11 bases outside the gene matches. Germline V gene sequence: CDR1 MNHEY, CDR2 SMNVEV (reference sequence). The CDR3 runs to 17 residues. The CDR3 DNA sequence: TGTGCCAGCAGACGGACAGGGGACCCTTCTCGGGCCAACGTCCTGACTTTC. Translation: CASRRTGDPSRANVLTF.

The CDR3 loop is CASSDGQGNQPQHF. As DNA, the CDR3 is TGCGCCAGCAGCGATGGACAGGGTAATCAGCCCCAGCATTTT. The chain combines TRBV5-1 with TRBJ1-5, with 8 bases matching TRBD1. The CDR3 is made up of 14 amino acids. Germline lookup yields CDR1 SGHRS and CDR2 YFSETQ. The J segment lost 4 bases and the V segment lost 4 bases, leaving 4 bases of the junction unmatched.

The chain recombines TRBV10-2 with TRBJ1-5, with 7 nucleotides matching TRBD1. In germline, CDR1 is WSHSY, CDR2 SAAADI. The CDR3 totals 14 residues. With 6 bases clipped from V and 4 bases from J, the junction kept 6 bases outside the gene matches. The CDR3 region is CASRISGGNQPQHF. CDR3 sequence (DNA): TGCGCCAGCAGGATCTCAGGGGGGAATCAGCCCCAGCATTTT.

The V gene is TRBV9, the J gene TRBJ1-2; 8 nucleotides match TRBD1. Losses at the gene ends were 1 base for V and 4 bases for J; bases not matched to a gene: 3. CDR3 size: 14 residues. The germline CDR1 and CDR2 sequences are SGDLS and YYNGEE. Written as DNA, the CDR3 is TGTGCCAGCAGCGTATCGACAGGGGTCTATGGCTACACCTTC. Its translation is CASSVSTGVYGYTF.

This clone was detected once. This rearrangement joins TRBV18 to TRBJ2-3; TRBD2 matches 8 bases. Germline trimming cut 0 bases from V and 1 base from J; bases unmatched to any gene: 0. CDR1 KGHSH and CDR2 LQKENI come from the germline V gene. The CDR3 runs 15 residues. The CDR3 reads CASSPPSGGTDTQYF. Written as DNA, the CDR3 is TGTGCCAGCTCACCACCTAGCGGGGGCACAGATACGCAGTATTTT. Full variable domain (outside the CDR3, taken from reference TRBV18 and TRBJ2-3): NAGVMQNPRHLVRRRGQEARLRCSPMKGHSHVYWYRQLPEEGLKFMVYLQKENIIDESGMPKERFSAEFPKEGPSILRIQQVVRGDSAAYFCASSPPSGGTDTQYFGPGTRLTVL.

The J gene is TRBJ2-1, the V gene TRBV25-1; 8 nucleotides align to TRBD2. The CDR3 totals 15 residues. The V segment lost 5 bases and the J segment 8 bases; nucleotides outside the gene matches: 11. Germline values: CDR1 MGHDK, CDR2 SYGVNS. The CDR3 DNA reads TGTGCCAGCAGTAAGGGGGGACTAGTGCACCATGAGCAGTTCTTC. Amino acids: CASSKGGLVHHEQFF.